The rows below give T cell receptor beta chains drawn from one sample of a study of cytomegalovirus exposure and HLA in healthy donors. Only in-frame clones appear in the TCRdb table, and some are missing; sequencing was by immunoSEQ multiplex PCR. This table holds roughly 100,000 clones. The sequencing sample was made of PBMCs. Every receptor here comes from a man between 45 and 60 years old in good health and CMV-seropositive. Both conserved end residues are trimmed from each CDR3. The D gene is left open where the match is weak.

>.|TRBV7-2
ASSLDRDVNQPQH
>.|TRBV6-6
ASSPRGGSYNEQF
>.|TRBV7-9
ASSGSTGRFFEQF
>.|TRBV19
ASSGQVYSNQPQH
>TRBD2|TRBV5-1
ASSLLAGAVETQY
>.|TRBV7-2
ASSPVAEDTGELF
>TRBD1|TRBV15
ATSTGTGRADTEAF
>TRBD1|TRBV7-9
ASSLPDRGQETQY
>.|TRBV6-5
ASSYEAVNTEAF
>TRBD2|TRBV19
ASSGLAGVPVH
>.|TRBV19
ASSIFAGHYGYT
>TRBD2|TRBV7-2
ASSRTSGSATKNIQY
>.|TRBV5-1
ASSMTGPLYGYT
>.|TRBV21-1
ASRPKETQY